This T cell receptor (beta chain) came from a study of T cells in Graves' hyperthyroidism and ophthalmopathy. Researchers took RNA transcripts and amplified the TCR beta CDR3 regions from them. An initial round of RT-PCR targeting the TCR CDR3 relied on the HTBI primer set. TCRdb passed the multiplex PCR reads through MiXCR, listing each CDR3 protein once. The data show approximately 400,000 distinct CDR3 sequences, roughly 14% seen once. This clonotype was counted ten times or more. There are 14 residues in the CDR3. Losses at the gene ends were 4 bases for V and 4 bases for J; bases not matched to a gene: 6. Germline V lookup: CDR1 SGHRS, CDR2 YFSETQ.

Sequencing was carried out using blood. The TCR originated in a woman aged 30 to 39 with Graves' ophthalmopathy. This rearrangement joins TRBV5-1 to TRBJ2-7; 9 nucleotides match TRBD1. The CDR3 spells CASSRGQGRYEQYF. The CDR3 DNA reads TGCGCCAGCAGCCGGGGACAGGGTCGGTACGAGCAGTACTTC.